The TCR beta chain described here comes from a study of T cells in Graves' hyperthyroidism and ophthalmopathy. Findings of the study overall: Most thyroid-expanded clonotypes above 0.001 were also found in blood. Using 13 V-J features, a model discriminated ophthalmopathy from stable hyperthyroidism.

There were TCR beta CDR3 regions amplified from RNA transcripts. A set of HTBI primers served as the primers for a first-round RT-PCR of the TCR CDR3. TCRdb re-analysed the multiplex PCR reads in MiXCR, keeping a single row per CDR3 protein. The sample shows almost 600,000 distinct CDR3 sequences, around 46% of them seen only once. Researchers defined stable Graves' hyperthyroidism as no ophthalmopathy progression within 18 months. Turning to this clonotype: The antigen is undetermined. The CDR3 ends on some other residue instead of the conserved phenylalanine or tryptophan, so this is likely a read error. Because the CDR3's place on the DNA is in doubt, the DNA is left out and the CDR3 is given as listed by TCRdb.

Counting both end residues, the CDR3 totals 10 amino acids. The origin of this receptor is a woman under 30 with Graves' hyperthyroidism. Specimen: peripheral blood or thyroid tissue (not recorded which). The chain is built from TRBV12-3 or TRBV12-4 and TRBJ2-5; TRBD1, the D gene given by the table, was not confirmed from the DNA. The CDR3 here is CASQGRNPNT.